Shown below are 16 T cell receptor beta chains from a single sample sequenced in a study of tumor-infiltrating lymphocytes in primary liver carcinoma. From unsorted bulk tissue weighing about 20-33 mg, DNA and RNA were co-extracted. TCR beta cDNA was reverse-transcribed from about 500 ng of total RNA. The reaction used a constant-region primer and ProtoScript II reverse transcriptase. Researchers made the TCR beta libraries by running three nested multiplex PCR rounds with slightly modified ARM-PCR. TRBV1-TRBV30 forward primers paired with a C-beta reverse primer drove the first two PCR rounds, around 9 cycles each. One entry per CDR3 protein, called by TCRdb with MiXCR from the multiplex PCR reads. In the table there are about 210,000 distinct CDR3 sequences, over 80% of which are singletons. The source material was tumor tissue from primary liver carcinoma. Receptors originate from a man between 40 and 49 years old with primary liver carcinoma and hepatitis B virus infection.

This clonotype was found many times. V gene TRBV5-1 combines with J gene TRBJ1-6; 7 positions agree with TRBD1. This CDR3 is 14 amino acids long. Germline trimming cut 4 bases from V and 7 bases from J; bases unmatched to any gene: 5. CDR1 SGHRS and CDR2 YFSETQ come from the germline V gene. CDR3 in amino acids: CASSPGTANSPLHF. CDR3 DNA sequence: TGCGCCAGCAGCCCTGGGACAGCGAATTCACCCCTCCACTTT.

Concerning this clonotype itself: The junction departs from germline at one end; a sequencing error may be responsible. The genes are TRBV11-3 and TRBJ2-7; possibly TRBD1 for D (5 bases). Germline CDR1 and CDR2: SGHNT and YENEEA. The CDR3 length is 14 residues. CDR3 amino acids: CASSPGEGVYERYF. As DNA, the CDR3 is TGTGCCAGCAGCCCTGGAGAAGGGGTGTACGAGCGGTACTTC.

As to this clonotype: The CDR3 ends on some other residue instead of the conserved phenylalanine or tryptophan, so this is likely a read error. This chain uses TRBV12-3 or TRBV12-4 with TRBJ2-2; D is ambiguous. The V and J ends lost 6 bases and 9 bases respectively, with 8 bases between them. This CDR3 is built from 11 residues. The CDR3 DNA reads as TGTGCCAGCAGATCCCGGAGGGAGCTGTTTTTG. It translates to CASRSRRELFL.

Points on this clonotype: The CDR3 does not end in the conserved phenylalanine or tryptophan, so this is likely a read error. V usage is TRBV11-2 and J usage is TRBJ2-5, with D possibly matching TRBD1 (6 bases). This CDR3 contains 14 residues. CDR1 is SGHAT, CDR2 FQNNGV, per germline. The CDR3 sequence: CTSSLYRDKETQYI. In nucleotides, the CDR3 is TGTACCAGCAGCCTATACAGGGATAAGGAGACCCAGTACATC.

This clonotype occurred a few times. At one of its ends the junction is not consistent with the germline gene, which may arise from a read error. The J gene is TRBJ2-7, the V gene TRBV29-1; D perhaps matches TRBD1 (6 bases). This CDR3 has 15 amino acids. The germline CDR1 and CDR2 sequences are SQVTM and ANQGSEA. CDR3 loop: CSVIFRQTGSYEQYF. The CDR3 DNA sequence: TGCAGCGTCATTTTTCGACAGACAGGATCCTACGAGCAATACTTC.

In regard to this clonotype: It is likely a read error, because the conserved phenylalanine at the end of the CDR3 is missing. V is TRBV7-9 and J is TRBJ1-2, with D tentatively TRBD1 (6 bases). Germline assignment: CDR1 SEHNR and CDR2 FQNEAQ (reference sequence). The CDR3 has 16 amino acids. The CDR3 nucleotides read TGTACCAGCAGCCATACAGGGAGAAGAGGCAACTATGGCTACACCTTA. Translation: CTSSHTGRRGNYGYTL.

In its sample, this clonotype was seen a few times. Being one base from a much bigger clone, this may be a read error. The CDR3 loop is CANSSNTGNQPQHF. CDR3 DNA sequence: TGTGCCAACAGTTCCAATACAGGCAATCAGCCCCAGCATTTT. The V gene is TRBV6-6, the J gene TRBJ1-5; D gene unclear. The CDR3 is 14 residues long. CDR1 MNHNY and CDR2 SVGAGI come from the germline V gene (reference sequence).

Details on this clonotype: Germline and junction disagree at one end, which may indicate a read error. This rearrangement joins TRBV12-3 or TRBV12-4 to TRBJ1-4; tentatively, D is TRBD1 (6 bases). The CDR3 runs to 13 residues. CDR3 bases: TGTACCAGGAGTACCTCCGGGACAGAAAAACTGTTTTTT. Its translation: CTRSTSGTEKLFF.

The V call is TRBV29-1, the J call TRBJ2-1, with 8 nucleotides matching TRBD2. Trimming removed 7 bases from V and 10 bases from J; junction bases left unmatched: 18. There are 15 residues in the CDR3. Germline CDR1 SQVTM, CDR2 ANQGSEA. The CDR3 DNA reads TGCAGCGCTGACGGGACTAGAGGGAGGGCATGGGAGCAGTTCTTC. Its translation is CSADGTRGRAWEQFF.

In the case of this clonotype: At one end the junction does not follow the germline gene, possibly because of a read error. The chain joins TRBV13 to TRBJ2-2, with 14 positions matching TRBD2. The CDR3 consists of 15 residues. From germline, CDR1 is PRHDT and CDR2 FYEKMQ (reference sequence). The CDR3 DNA reads as TGTGCCGGCAGCTTGACTAGCGGGAGGGCCGGGCAGCTGTTTTTT. This codes for CAGSLTSGRAGQLFF.

The V gene is TRBV6-1, the J gene TRBJ1-5; the D is unclear. Deletions cut 9 bases from V and 4 bases from J, with 13 bases between. Germline lookup yields CDR1 MNHNS and CDR2 SASEGT. This CDR3 region has 13 residues. DNA of the CDR3: TGTGCCAGTAGTTGGAGTCGGAATCAGCCCCAGCATTTT. This sequence encodes CASSWSRNQPQHF.

The CDR3 is CASRGGNAGTDTQYF. In nucleotides, the CDR3 is TGTGCCAGCAGAGGGGGGAATGCAGGTACAGATACGCAGTATTTT. The V gene is TRBV28, the J gene TRBJ2-3; D may correspond to TRBD1 or TRBD2 (6 bases each). In germline, CDR1 is MDHEN, CDR2 SYDVKM. This CDR3 spans 15 amino acids. The V gene lost 6 bases and the J gene lost 3 bases, with 16 bases spanning the gap.

Comment on this clonotype: Its ends do not fully match the called genes, so a read error is possible. J is TRBJ2-3 and V is TRBV10-3; maybe TRBD1 (5 bases). This CDR3 comprises 14 residues. Germline V gene sequence: CDR1 ENHRY, CDR2 SYGVKD. In nucleotides, the CDR3 is TGTGCCATCAGTGGGTCGACAGATCCAGATATGCAGTATTTT. Translating it yields CAISGSTDPDMQYF.

The gene calls are TRBV2 and TRBJ1-1; no clear D. Trimming stripped 9 bases from V and 3 bases from J, with 5 bases between. The germline gives CDR1 SNHLY, CDR2 FYNNEI. The CDR3 runs 10 residues. The CDR3 sequence: CASWHTEAFF. DNA for the CDR3: TGTGCCAGTTGGCACACTGAAGCTTTCTTT.

To note about this clonotype: Its ends do not fully match the called genes, so a read error is possible. The gene calls are TRBV11-2 and TRBJ2-7; D not resolved. CDR3 length equals 14 residues. Germline CDR1 SGHAT, CDR2 FQNNGV. The CDR3 protein is CASSSNRNSYEQLF. For the CDR3, the DNA is TGTGCCAGCAGCTCTAACAGAAACTCCTACGAGCAGTTGTTC.

Details on this clonotype: The conserved phenylalanine or tryptophan normally closing the CDR3 is absent here, so this likely arose from a read error. The chain carries TRBV11-2 and TRBJ2-3, with D unclear. Germline V gives CDR1 SGHAT, CDR2 FQNNGV. This CDR3 comprises 12 residues. CDR3 sequence reads: CASSLSLDKQYC. CDR3 DNA sequence: TGTGCCAGCAGCTTAAGTTTAGATAAGCAGTATTGT.